This TCR beta chain was found in a study of OX40 agonist ivuxolimab in advanced cancers. Study overall: Age averaged about 62 years (range about 20 to 80), and roughly 80% were male.

Assay used: immunoSEQ multiplex PCR; TCRdb lists only in-frame clones, some missing. The repertoire has roughly 56,000 clones, around 82% of them found once; the top ten carry more than 3%. The CDR3 is 14 amino acids. Germline loops: CDR1 SGDLS, CDR2 YYNGEE. Trimming cost V 3 bases and J 5 bases, with 11 bases left between them. Study results and caveats: In general, CD8+ T cells held more expanded clones than CD4+ did, on average.

Remarks on this clone: Its antigen remains unknown.

This TCR came from an adult with an advanced solid tumor such as melanoma, head and neck, liver or kidney cancer. This chain links TRBV9 with TRBJ1-4, with D possibly TRBD1 on 6 matching bases. The sequencing used CD4+ or CD8+ T cells sorted from blood, collected in a trial of the OX40 agonist ivuxolimab. Here the CDR3 reads CASSERQENEKLFF. CDR3 coding DNA: TGTGCCAGCAGCGAGAGACAGGAAAATGAAAAACTGTTTTTT.